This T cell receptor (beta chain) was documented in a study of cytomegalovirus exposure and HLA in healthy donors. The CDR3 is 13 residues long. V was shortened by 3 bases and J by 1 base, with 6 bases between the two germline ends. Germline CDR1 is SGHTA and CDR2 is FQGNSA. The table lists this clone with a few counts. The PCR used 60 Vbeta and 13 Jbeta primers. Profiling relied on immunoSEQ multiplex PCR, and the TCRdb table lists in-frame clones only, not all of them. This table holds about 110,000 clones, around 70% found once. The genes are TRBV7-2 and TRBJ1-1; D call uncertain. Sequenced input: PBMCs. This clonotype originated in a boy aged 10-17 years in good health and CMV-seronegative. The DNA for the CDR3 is TGTGCCAGCAGCTTTAAAGCGAACACTGAAGCTTTCTTT. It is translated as CASSFKANTEAFF. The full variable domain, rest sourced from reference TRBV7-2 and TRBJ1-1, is GAGVSQSPSNKVTEKGKDVELRCDPISGHTALYWYRQSLGQGLEFLIYFQGNSAPDKSGLPSDRFSAERTGGSVSTLTIQRTQQEDSAVYLCASSFKANTEAFFGQGTRLTVV.